Given below is one TCR beta chain in context. These data belong to a study of blood T cell repertoires in COVID-19. Study-level background: The samples span acute and convalescent COVID-19 from the United States, Italy and Spain. Nucleic acid was either cDNA or gDNA, and it came from T cells, B-cell-depleted T cells, or PBMCs.

Method: immunoSEQ multiplex PCR; TCRdb's copy keeps in-frame clones and lacks some. The sample consists of roughly 220,000 clones, roughly 89% of them appearing once. This sequence was found in a woman in her thirties or forties with acute COVID-19. The sequencing sample was made of PBMCs or T cells enriched from blood (not recorded which).

The CDR3 DNA sequence: TGTGCCAGCAGCCAAGGGGTTGCGCGGGAGCAGTACGTC. This codes for CASSQGVAREQYV. The chain has TRBV3-1 (or the pseudogene TRBV3-2) and TRBJ2-7; D gene ambiguous. CDR3 length: 13 amino acids. V lost 1 base, J lost 7 bases, and 11 bases lay in between. Germline CDR1 reads LGHDT; CDR2 reads YNNKEL (reference sequence).